These 21 T cell receptor beta chains came from one sample sequenced in a study of Graves' ophthalmopathy and Graves' hyperthyroidism. Investigators amplified TCR beta CDR3 regions from RNA transcripts. HTBI primers primed a first-round RT-PCR, and a second-round multiplex PCR followed. TCRdb re-called the multiplex PCR reads through MiXCR, storing one row per CDR3 protein. The sample shows approximately 700,000 distinct CDR3 sequences, about 44% of them seen only once. Material: peripheral blood. The receptors originated from an adult man with Graves' ophthalmopathy.

As concerns this clonotype: Possible read error: a much larger clone is one base away. The chain employs TRBV10-3 and TRBJ1-1; D is ambiguous. From germline, CDR1 is ENHRY and CDR2 SYGVKD. Trimming pared 6 bases from V and 3 bases from J, leaving 8 bases between. The CDR3 has 12 residues. CDR3 coding DNA: TGTGCCATCAGACTACACGACACTGAAGCTTTCTTT. Its protein product is CAIRLHDTEAFF.

This clonotype showed up many times. CDR3 sequence (DNA): TGTGCCAGCAGCTTTACTGGACTAGCGGGGGGCGCCAACGTCCTGACTTTC. Translation: CASSFTGLAGGANVLTF. This sequence joins TRBV7-3 and TRBJ2-6, with TRBD2 identical over 14 bases. The germline CDR1 and CDR2 sequences are SGHTA and FQGTGA. The CDR3 length is 17 residues. Germline trimming cut 3 bases from V and 7 bases from J; bases unmatched to any gene: 5.

CDR3 sequence reads: CASSQDAAQETQYF. In nucleotides, the CDR3 is TGCGCCAGCAGCCAAGATGCGGCACAAGAGACCCAGTACTTC. V is TRBV4-3 and J is TRBJ2-5; D remains unclear. Germline CDR1 is LGHNA and CDR2 is YSLEER. Trimming removed 0 bases at V and 2 bases at J, with 7 bases between. The CDR3 is 14 residues long.

On this clonotype: Since the CDR3 does not end with the conserved phenylalanine or tryptophan, this likely comes from a read error. DNA for the CDR3: TGTGCCAGCAGTGGGACAGGCAGCTCCTACGAGCAGTACTGC. It codes for CASSGTGSSYEQYC. V gene TRBV7-6 combines with J gene TRBJ2-7; 8 bases align to TRBD1. The CDR3 is made up of 14 amino acids. V lost 6 bases and J lost 0; bases outside the gene matches: 4. Germline CDR1 SGHVS, CDR2 FNYEAQ.

V usage is TRBV11-2 and J usage is TRBJ1-1; 8 nucleotides align to TRBD1. The CDR3 runs 16 residues. The ends lost 5 bases at V and 4 bases at J; junction bases unmatched: 12. Germline V gene sequence: CDR1 SGHAT, CDR2 FQNNGV. CDR3 region: CASSVTPRTGLTEAFF. In DNA form, the CDR3 reads TGTGCCAGCAGCGTGACACCGAGGACAGGGCTCACTGAAGCTTTCTTT.

With respect to this clonotype: Compared with germline, one end of the junction differs, possibly owing to a read error. This chain joins TRBV29-1 and TRBJ2-7; D is possibly TRBD1 (5 bases). In germline, CDR1 is SQVTM, CDR2 ANQGSEA. The CDR3 has 11 amino acids. CDR3 residues: CGVAGAYEQYF. The CDR3 DNA is TGCGGCGTCGCTGGGGCATACGAGCAGTACTTC.

With regard to this clonotype: A single base separates this from a much larger clone, so it may be a read error. The chain employs TRBV11-1 and TRBJ1-6, with 7 bases lining up with TRBD1. Trimming cost V 8 bases and J 7 bases; bases outside gene matches: 11. This CDR3 region has 15 residues. Per germline, CDR1 SGHAT and CDR2 FQDESV (reference sequence). CDR3 DNA: TGTGCCAGCCGCCCGAGACAGGGAATGAATTCACCCCTCCACTTT. It translates to CASRPRQGMNSPLHF. The full variable domain, with the rest looked up from reference TRBV11-1 and TRBJ1-6, is EAEVAQSPRYKITEKSQAVAFWCDPISGHATLYWYRQILGQGPELLVQFQDESVVDDSQLPKDRFSAERLKGVDSTLKIQPAELGDSAMYLCASRPRQGMNSPLHFGNGTRLTVT.

As concerns this clonotype: Since a much larger clone is just one base distant, this may be a read error. The chain links TRBV20-1 to TRBJ2-7, with 11 bases aligning to TRBD2. There are 14 residues in the CDR3. Losses at the gene ends were 5 bases for V and 2 bases for J; bases not matched to a gene: 5. CDR1 is DFQATT and CDR2 is SNEGSKA in the germline V gene (reference sequence). Here the CDR3 reads CSALTSGDAYEQYF. CDR3 DNA sequence: TGCAGTGCTCTGACTAGCGGGGATGCCTACGAGCAGTACTTC.

CDR3 sequence: CRLGLARNEQYF. DNA for the CDR3: TGCAGGCTCGGACTAGCGAGGAACGAGCAGTACTTC. This chain joins TRBV29-1 and TRBJ2-7; 9 bases line up with TRBD2. This CDR3 is built from 12 residues. The V gene's germline CDR1 is SQVTM and CDR2 ANQGSEA.

The DNA for the CDR3 is TGTGCCAGCAGCCAATTGGAAGGCCATGCTGGGACCCAGTACTTC. Its protein is CASSQLEGHAGTQYF. The chain links TRBV14 to TRBJ2-5, with D hard to call. This CDR3 contains 15 residues. Germline V lookup: CDR1 SGHDN, CDR2 FVKESK. The V end was cut by 2 bases, the J end by 7 bases, with 17 bases between.

This clonotype was counted at least ten times. The V and J genes are TRBV7-2 and TRBJ1-1; D is uncertain. V lost 5 bases and J lost 10, with 11 bases in between. The CDR3 spans 11 residues. Germline loops: CDR1 SGHTA, CDR2 FQGNSA. The CDR3: CASSPKMGAFF. CDR3 bases: TGTGCCAGCAGCCCTAAGATGGGAGCTTTCTTT.

This chain uses TRBV14 with TRBJ1-1, with unresolved D. The CDR3 is 11 residues long. Looked up from germline, CDR1 is SGHDN and CDR2 is FVKESK. The CDR3 is CAVARVTEAFF. The DNA for the CDR3 is TGTGCGGTGGCTCGTGTCACTGAAGCTTTCTTT.

Turning to this clonotype: An end of the junction differs from the germline gene, which may be a read error. This chain joins TRBV10-3 and TRBJ1-1; D ambiguous. This CDR3 is built from 14 residues. The germline CDR1 and CDR2 sequences are ENHRY and SYGVKD. The CDR3 nucleotides read TGTGCCAGCAGTGTACAGCCCTGGAACACTGAAGCTTTCTTT. The encoded protein is CASSVQPWNTEAFF.

This clonotype was observed a few times. The gene calls are TRBV19 and TRBJ2-7, with 9 positions matching TRBD1. V lost 5 bases to trimming and J lost 6 bases; unmatched junction nucleotides: 11. The CDR3 has 15 amino acids. The germline gives CDR1 LNHDA, CDR2 SQIVND (reference sequence). The CDR3 sequence is CASSALRGQGTEQYF. In nucleotides, the CDR3 is TGTGCCAGTAGTGCCTTAAGGGGACAGGGAACCGAGCAGTACTTC.

This clonotype was seen a handful of times. The chain joins TRBV5-5 to TRBJ2-5; 11 bases align to TRBD2. The V gene's germline CDR1 is SGHKS and CDR2 YYEKEE (reference sequence). The junction had 3 bases not matched to a gene; V was cut back by 4 bases and J by 1 base. This CDR3 has 15 residues. CDR3 amino acids: CASSKGLAAQETQYF. CDR3 in DNA: TGTGCCAGCAGCAAGGGACTAGCGGCCCAAGAGACCCAGTACTTC.

In its sample, this clonotype was seen many times. V usage is TRBV6-5 and J usage is TRBJ1-5, with D possibly being TRBD1 (5 bases). This CDR3 has 15 residues. V was clipped by 0 bases and J by 2 bases, with 8 bases between them. CDR1 and CDR2 (germline): MNHEY, SVGAGI. CDR3 coding DNA: TGTGCCAGCAGTTACTCGACGGGGGGCAATCAGCCCCAGCATTTT. Translating it yields CASSYSTGGNQPQHF.

This clonotype was seen more than once but under ten times. This sequence joins TRBV20-1 and TRBJ2-5; D remains ambiguous. The CDR3 length is 15 residues. The V gene lost 2 bases and the J gene lost 1 base, with 14 bases spanning the gap. CDR1 and CDR2 (germline): DFQATT, SNEGSKA (reference sequence). This chain's CDR3 is CSARFGTQSQETQYF. Written as DNA, the CDR3 is TGCAGTGCTAGATTTGGTACCCAAAGCCAAGAGACCCAGTACTTC.

This chain uses TRBV7-9 with TRBJ1-5, with D possibly TRBD1 on 5 matching bases. CDR3 size: 16 residues. The germline V gene has CDR1 SEHNR and CDR2 FQNEAQ (reference sequence). Deletions cut 2 bases from V and 2 bases from J, with 13 bases between. The CDR3 reads CASSLSADTGNQPQHF. In DNA, the CDR3 is TGTGCCAGCAGCTTATCGGCGGACACAGGCAATCAGCCCCAGCATTTT.

The chain uses TRBV7-8 and TRBJ2-3, with D unclear. The ends were cut back, 0 bases at V and 4 bases at J, with 5 bases in the middle. From germline, CDR1 is SGHVS and CDR2 FQNEAQ. This CDR3 contains 13 residues. The CDR3, as DNA: TGTGCCAGCAGCTTAGCCAAGGCAGATACGCAGTATTTT. It yields the protein CASSLAKADTQYF.

This clonotype was seen more than once but under ten times. V is TRBV12-3 or TRBV12-4 and J is TRBJ2-5; possibly TRBD2 for D (5 bases). This CDR3 region has 16 residues. The V gene lost 3 bases and the J gene lost 2 bases, with 16 bases spanning the gap. CDR3 in amino acids: CASSFTWRAYQETQYF. CDR3 coding DNA: TGTGCCAGCAGTTTCACTTGGCGGGCCTATCAAGAGACCCAGTACTTC.

This chain uses TRBV29-1 with TRBJ2-2; 9 positions match TRBD1. Trimming cost V 4 bases and J 6 bases; bases outside gene matches: 15. CDR3 size: 17 residues. Germline assignment: CDR1 SQVTM and CDR2 ANQGSEA. The CDR3 DNA follows: TGCAGCGTTGCTCGGGACAGGGTATCTTACCGCGCCGGGGAGCTGTTTTTT. Its translation is CSVARDRVSYRAGELFF.